This passage covers 6 T cell receptor beta chains from one sample sequenced in a study of graft-versus-host responses after intestinal transplantation. The data were produced by immunoSEQ multiplex PCR, yet TCRdb's version contains in-frame clones alone and is incomplete. The sample has over 65,000 clones; 90% to 95% are singletons. The antigens of these receptors remain unknown. The input for sequencing was unstimulated CD4+ T cells sorted from spleen or lymph node cells, taken before intestinal transplant. The source of these receptors is a human donor who received an intestinal transplant.

The chain links TRBV9 to TRBJ2-3; D is uncertain. V shed 0 bases and J shed 4 bases, with 9 bases lying between them. CDR1 is SGDLS and CDR2 is YYNGEE in the germline V gene. The CDR3 runs to 14 residues. For the CDR3, the DNA is TGTGCCAGCAGCGTAGTAGTCCTAGCAGATACGCAGTATTTT. Its protein product is CASSVVVLADTQYF.

The J gene is TRBJ1-1, the V gene TRBV18; D may be TRBD1 (5 bases). There are 14 residues in the CDR3. Germline CDR1 is KGHSH and CDR2 is LQKENI. Trimming took 6 bases from V and 5 from J, leaving 16 bases between them. CDR3 protein: CASSEGPGRTEAFF. The CDR3 nucleotides read TGTGCCAGCTCGGAAGGTCCAGGGAGGACTGAAGCTTTCTTT. The variable domain in full, completed from reference TRBV18 and TRBJ1-1, reads NAGVMQNPRHLVRRRGQEARLRCSPMKGHSHVYWYRQLPEEGLKFMVYLQKENIIDESGMPKERFSAEFPKEGPSILRIQQVVRGDSAAYFCASSEGPGRTEAFFGQGTRLTVV.

The chain employs TRBV6-6 and TRBJ2-1; D call uncertain. The V gene lost 6 bases and the J gene lost 8 bases, with 8 bases spanning the gap. Looked up from germline, CDR1 is MNHNY and CDR2 is SVGAGI (reference sequence). The CDR3 has 11 amino acids. The CDR3 region is CASRYRDEQFF. CDR3 DNA sequence: TGTGCCAGCAGATATCGCGATGAGCAGTTCTTC.

The chain employs TRBV5-1 and TRBJ1-1, with a tentative D call TRBD1 (5 bases). V was clipped by 0 bases and J by 3 bases, with 15 bases between them. CDR1 is SGHRS, CDR2 YFSETQ, per germline. This CDR3 region has 16 residues. The CDR3 sequence: CASSLGQLLADTEAFF. The CDR3 coding sequence is TGCGCCAGCAGCTTGGGACAGTTATTGGCGGACACTGAAGCTTTCTTT. The variable domain in full, completed from reference TRBV5-1 and TRBJ1-1, reads KAGVTQTPRYLIKTRGQQVTLSCSPISGHRSVSWYQQTPGQGLQFLFEYFSETQRNKGNFPGRFSGRQFSNSRSEMNVSTLELGDSALYLCASSLGQLLADTEAFFGQGTRLTVV.

The chain recombines TRBV15 with TRBJ1-1; D remains ambiguous. Germline V lookup: CDR1 LNHNV, CDR2 YYDKDF (reference sequence). The length of the CDR3 is 17 residues. V lost 0 bases and J lost 4, with 18 bases in between. CDR3 nucleotide sequence: TGTGCCACCAGCAGAGATGCGTGGGGAGACACTTTCACTGAAGCTTTCTTT. Protein sequence: CATSRDAWGDTFTEAFF.

The CDR3 protein is CASSEVGGPLNTGELFF. The CDR3 coding sequence is TGTGCCAGCAGTGAAGTAGGAGGGCCGCTAAACACCGGGGAGCTGTTTTTT. The chain has TRBV6-1 and TRBJ2-2; D perhaps matches TRBD2 (6 bases). Trimming left V 1 base short and J 2 bases short, with 14 bases between. The CDR3 consists of 17 residues. Germline V gives CDR1 MNHNS, CDR2 SASEGT.